Included here is one T cell receptor (beta chain) sequence, with context. Its antigen is unknown. Per-base qualities were not stored, and no clone one base away is much larger. The entire isolated RNA was reverse transcribed using the High Capacity cDNA Reverse Transcription Kit, and thus expressed TCRB transcripts were sequenced. Naive, central memory and regulatory T cell samples underwent deep immunoSEQ sequencing, averaging about 3.57 million total reads per sample. Sorted cells were lysed in RLT buffer and RNA was extracted with DNase-treated RNeasy Micro or Mini kits, depending on cell number. To prevent cross-contamination, every cell subset was processed on its own, while patient and healthy donor samples were processed together. The immunoSEQ multiplex PCR was used to amplify TCRB sequences from cDNA, generating 87-bp fragments that spanned the CDR3 region. Sequencing of the amplicons was performed on the Illumina HiSeq platform. Turning to the authors' computational methods: PCR bias was corrected computationally using synthetic template baselines, and reads within Hamming distance 2 were collapsed, with unmergeable singletons discarded. By aligning reads against IMGT, V, D and J genes, CDR3 length, and insertions or deletions at six rearrangement sites were assigned. Within each subset, clonotype counts were normalized to sorted cell number, and only after that were true diversity and Gini coefficients computed with the tcR R package. The overlap coefficient, calculated on TCRB nucleotide sequences, was used to quantify repertoire sharing. Out-of-frame TCRB sequences from naive cells were analyzed to stand in for the pre-selection repertoire. In TCRdb, the immuneACCESS table is reduced to in-frame sequences with V and J assigned. These tables do not hold every clone; where another copy was compared, an unresolved V gene accounts for under half, and the others remain unexplained. V, J and clone size are those of that table, while D and trimming were read from the DNA. The sample table holds 500,000 to 800,000 clones, of which 9.5% to 15% were seen once. More than 0.09% of the sample rests with the top ten.

Each donor gave one peripheral blood draw, around 100 mL on average, collected into heparinised tubes. A BD FACSAria II and a panel including CD45RO, CCR7, CD25, CD127, CD95 and CD27 were used to sort naive, central memory, regulatory and stem cell-like memory CD4+ T cells. A purity above 98% was achieved for all sorted populations. PBMCs were separated immediately by Lymphoprep density gradient centrifugation and were stained directly, without being cultured. To minimize batch effects, samples were stained and sorted in pairs, one healthy donor with one patient per experiment. The sample originates from a study of beta chain features in type 1 diabetes (dated by TCRdb to 2017 to 2018). Study-level background: Mean age, gender distribution, total cell number and subset yield did not differ between patients and healthy donors. A total of 90 million to 140 million sorted cells were examined across all samples, and RNA yield correlated strongly with the number of cells per subset. The study compared TCRB repertoires of sorted circulating CD4+ T cell subsets between recently diagnosed type 1 diabetes patients and matched healthy donors. Regulatory and stem cell-like memory subsets were obtained from only 8 patients and about eight healthy donors, while naive and central memory subsets were obtained from all 30 or so donors. What the research found in general, with its limitations: Naive, central memory and regulatory TCRB repertoires appeared more similar among patients than among healthy donors. In all four CD4+ subsets, TCRB CDR3 length was moderately but significantly shorter in type 1 diabetes patients. Because cDNA was sequenced instead of genomic DNA, activated cells with high expression could be over-represented, although the groups did not differ in activation or CD3 levels. Shorter templates might have been favored by PCR, but patient and control samples were amplified and corrected together, so both groups would have been affected equally by any skew. At VDJ recombination sites, type 1 diabetes patients had fewer insertions and more deleted nucleotides, which implies abnormalities in thymic rearrangement. Because the HLA sub-analyses included only small numbers of individuals, any influence of HLA type on TCRB rearrangement was left unresolved.

The CDR3 numbers 12 residues from cysteine through phenylalanine. The sequence is cut down to CDR3 DNA, 36 bases in frame from base 1. V is reduced by 8 bases and J by 1 base, leaving a spacing of 6 bases between them. According to the germline V gene (reference sequence), CDR1 reads LNHDA and CDR2 reads SQIVND. Sequencing was carried out using naive CD4+ T cells from blood. The cell subset or site label of this sample denotes: true naive CD4+ T cells. The sequence joins TRBV19 to TRBJ2-1; tentative D gene TRBD1, with 6 bases matching. The sequence came from a man aged 25 to 40 with type 1 diabetes. The DNA is as follows: TGTGCCAGTCAGGGGTCCTACAATGAGCAGTTCTTC. This yields the protein CASQGSYNEQFF.